Below are 26 T cell receptor beta chains sequenced from a single sample in a study of blood T cell repertoires in COVID-19. Data came from immunoSEQ multiplex PCR; TCRdb stores just in-frame clones and leaves some out. Of 80,000 to 90,000 clones in the sample, 87% were seen once. The sequenced sample consisted of peripheral blood. The receptors were sampled from a man between 60 and 70 years old with acute or convalescent COVID-19.

The chain uses TRBV6-5 and TRBJ2-2; 9 nucleotides line up with TRBD1. Germline V gene data show CDR1 as MNHEY and CDR2 as SVGAGI. This CDR3 region has 16 residues. Trimming took 2 bases from V and 4 from J; bases not matched to a gene: 5. The CDR3, as DNA: TGTGCCAGCAGTTACGGACAGGGGTTGATCACCGGGGAGCTGTTTTTT. This codes for CASSYGQGLITGELFF.

The chain joins TRBV5-1 to TRBJ1-3; D is undetermined. CDR1 and CDR2 (germline): SGHRS, YFSETQ. V was clipped by 0 bases and J by 0 bases, with 4 bases between them. The CDR3 has 14 residues. CDR3 loop: CASSLDSSGNTIYF. CDR3 nucleotides: TGCGCCAGCAGCTTGGACAGCTCTGGAAACACCATATATTTT.

This clone was recorded once. The J gene is TRBJ2-7, the V gene TRBV6-5, with D maybe TRBD2 (7 bases). Germline-derived CDR1 and CDR2 are MNHEY and SVGAGI. This CDR3 is 14 amino acids long. The V end lost 9 bases, the J end lost 11 bases, and 26 bases lay between the germline ends. The CDR3 is CASKRLVAGAQEYF. The CDR3, as DNA: TGTGCCAGTAAACGACTAGTTGCGGGGGCACAGGAGTACTTC.

This clone showed up just once. This chain uses TRBV4-1 with TRBJ1-1, with no clear D. The V end was cut by 5 bases, the J end by 5 bases, with 9 bases between. Germline V gene lookup returns CDR1 MGHRA and CDR2 YSYEKL. The CDR3 extends over 12 amino acids. The CDR3 reads CASSGRRTEAFF. DNA of the CDR3: TGCGCCAGCAGCGGACGGAGGACTGAAGCTTTCTTT.

This clone was detected a few times. The chain links TRBV4-3 to TRBJ2-1; possibly TRBD1 for D (5 bases). Trimming cost V 0 bases and J 2 bases, with 14 bases left between them. Looked up from germline, CDR1 is LGHNA and CDR2 is YSLEER. This CDR3 is built from 17 residues. CDR3 sequence reads: CASSQDGSQGPYNEQFF. The DNA of the CDR3 is TGCGCCAGCAGCCAAGATGGTTCCCAGGGTCCCTACAATGAGCAGTTCTTC.

The chain has TRBV4-2 and TRBJ1-3; 7 bases are shared with TRBD1. With V trimmed by 2 bases and J by 4 bases, 8 bases remained unmatched. This CDR3 region has 16 residues. Germline assignment: CDR1 LGHNA and CDR2 YNFKEQ. CDR3 nucleotide sequence: TGTGCCAGCAGCCAAACGACAGGGCATTCAGGAAACACCATATATTTT. Amino acid sequence: CASSQTTGHSGNTIYF.

The J gene is TRBJ1-5, the V gene TRBV24-1; D call uncertain. This CDR3 has 13 residues. Trimming removed 7 bases from V and 9 bases from J, with 15 bases in between. CDR1 is KGHDR and CDR2 is SFDVKD in the germline V gene. As DNA, the CDR3 is TGTGCCACCAGCCCCCGAACTCGTGGGCCCCAGCATTTT. Translated, it gives CATSPRTRGPQHF.

Only one count was recorded for this clone. The DNA of the CDR3 is TGTGCCAGCAGCCGCCGCGGGGGCTTGGGGGCTTTACTCCACTTT. Its protein product is CASSRRGGLGALLHF. This chain links TRBV21-1 with TRBJ1-6. TRBV21-1 is tagged as a pseudogene. The CDR3 is made up of 15 amino acids.

The genes are TRBV7-2 and TRBJ2-3, with TRBD2 as a possible D gene (6 bases). The CDR3 has 15 amino acids. Trimming removed 1 base at V and 0 bases at J, with 8 bases between. Germline CDR1 is SGHTA and CDR2 is FQGNSA. CDR3 amino acids: CASSLDGTSTDTQYF. CDR3 in DNA: TGTGCCAGCAGCTTAGACGGGACTAGCACAGATACGCAGTATTTT.

This clone was counted once. This chain joins TRBV27 and TRBJ2-2, with 7 bases lining up with TRBD1. V was clipped by 6 bases and J by 4 bases; unmatched bases: 5. Germline V gene lookup returns CDR1 MNHEY and CDR2 SMNVEV (reference sequence). The CDR3 contains 14 residues. The CDR3 DNA sequence: TGTGCCAGCAGCCCGGACAGGCGCACCGGGGAGCTGTTTTTT. The encoded protein is CASSPDRRTGELFF.

This chain connects TRBV6-2 or TRBV6-3 to TRBJ2-7; 11 bases fit TRBD1. Germline CDR1 and CDR2: MNHEY and SVGEGT. Unmatched junction bases numbered 5, after V lost 5 bases and J lost 5 bases. The CDR3 is made up of 14 amino acids. This CDR3 is CASSPDRGLDEQYF. The CDR3 DNA reads as TGTGCCAGCAGTCCGGACAGGGGGCTTGACGAGCAGTACTTC.

The rearrangement joins TRBV4-3 to TRBJ1-1; D is undetermined. Germline V gives CDR1 LGHNA, CDR2 YSLEER. Trimming shortened V by 0 bases and J by 2 bases, and 7 bases separated the two germline ends. The CDR3 extends over 14 amino acids. The CDR3 DNA is TGCGCCAGCAGCCAAGATATGGCAAACACTGAAGCTTTCTTT. Translation: CASSQDMANTEAFF.

V and J are TRBV2 and TRBJ1-1; D gene ambiguous. Trimming took off 8 bases at V and 1 base at J, with 8 bases between the two ends. The length of the CDR3 is 12 residues. Germline CDR1 reads SNHLY; CDR2 reads FYNNEI. This chain's CDR3 is CASSRQNTEAFF. The CDR3 DNA is TGTGCCAGCTCAAGACAGAACACTGAAGCTTTCTTT. The full variable domain, completed using reference TRBV2 and TRBJ1-1, is EPEVTQTPSHQVTQMGQEVILRCVPISNHLYFYWYRQILGQKVEFLVSFYNNEISEKSEIFDDQFSVERPDGSNFTLKIRSTKLEDSAMYFCASSRQNTEAFFGQGTRLTVV.

The rearrangement links TRBV7-9 to TRBJ2-3; 13 bases are shared with TRBD2. Germline V gene sequence: CDR1 SEHNR, CDR2 FQNEAQ (reference sequence). Trimming removed 1 base from V and 2 bases from J; junction bases left unmatched: 9. This CDR3 region has 19 residues. In nucleotides, the CDR3 is TGTGCCAGCAGCTTAGGGGCTGGGGGACTAGCGGGGACCACAGATACGCAGTATTTT. Translating it yields CASSLGAGGLAGTTDTQYF.

The chain carries TRBV27 and TRBJ1-1; 12 bases match TRBD1. The CDR3 loop spans 14 amino acids. Germline assignment: CDR1 MNHEY and CDR2 SMNVEV (reference sequence). The V segment lost 4 bases and the J segment 10 bases; nucleotides outside the gene matches: 7. CDR3 in DNA: TGTGCCAGCAGTTCCACAGGGACAGGGGGCTCAGCTTTCTTT. This encodes CASSSTGTGGSAFF.

This clone is a singleton in its sample. The rearrangement joins TRBV19 to TRBJ1-1; D not certain. There are 11 residues in the CDR3. CDR1 is LNHDA and CDR2 is SQIVND in the germline V gene (reference sequence). V lost 7 bases and J 8 bases, leaving 11 bases between the germline ends. In nucleotides, the CDR3 is TGTGCCAGTACCTCGGTAGTAGAAGCTTTCTTT. Its translation is CASTSVVEAFF.

The chain carries TRBV7-3 and TRBJ1-6; D is unresolved. V shed 7 bases and J shed 10 bases, with 20 bases lying between them. Per the germline V gene, CDR1 is SGHTA and CDR2 is FQGTGA. The CDR3 totals 15 residues. This CDR3 reads CASTETDAFLSPLHF. In DNA, the CDR3 is TGTGCCAGCACCGAGACTGACGCCTTTTTGTCACCCCTCCACTTT.

V usage is TRBV7-2 and J usage is TRBJ2-5; D remains ambiguous. The V end lost 5 bases, the J end lost 5 bases, and 9 bases lay between the germline ends. Germline V gene sequence: CDR1 SGHTA, CDR2 FQGNSA. CDR3 size: 12 residues. In nucleotides, the CDR3 is TGTGCCAGCAGCGCCGTCGAGGAGACCCAGTACTTC. Amino acids: CASSAVEETQYF.

The CDR3 protein is CASSLNSYTDTQYF. CDR3 nucleotide sequence: TGTGCCAGCAGCCTCAACAGTTACACAGATACGCAGTATTTT. The chain joins TRBV6-5 to TRBJ2-3; no firm D call. The CDR3 loop spans 14 amino acids. V was trimmed by 6 bases and J by 2 bases, leaving 12 bases between them. Germline V gene sequence: CDR1 MNHEY, CDR2 SVGAGI.

The rearrangement uses TRBV7-2 and TRBJ1-3; D is undetermined. The CDR3 runs 14 residues. Germline loops: CDR1 SGHTA, CDR2 FQGNSA. V was pared by 1 base and J by 4 bases, with 8 bases between. CDR3 region: CASSLGSTGNTIYF. CDR3 in DNA: TGTGCCAGCAGCTTAGGATCTACCGGAAACACCATATATTTT.

This sequence joins TRBV10-2 and TRBJ1-4; D unclear. The CDR3 sequence is 15 residues long. Germline values: CDR1 WSHSY, CDR2 SAAADI. Deletions cut 3 bases from V and 6 bases from J, with 14 bases between. The CDR3 here is CASSDSGSGDEKLFF. The CDR3 DNA is TGCGCCAGCAGTGACTCCGGGAGTGGGGATGAAAAACTGTTTTTT.

V usage is TRBV11-2 and J usage is TRBJ1-1; D ambiguous. This CDR3 region has 14 residues. From germline, CDR1 is SGHAT and CDR2 FQNNGV. V was shortened by 3 bases and J by 5 bases, with 13 bases between the two germline ends. The CDR3 is CASSFSLGRTEAFF. CDR3 DNA: TGTGCCAGCAGCTTTAGCCTCGGGAGGACTGAAGCTTTCTTT.

The chain recombines TRBV19 with TRBJ1-2; D is unclear. Trimming pared 0 bases from V and 4 bases from J, leaving 18 bases between. The CDR3 extends over 17 amino acids. Per germline, CDR1 LNHDA and CDR2 SQIVND (reference sequence). Written as DNA, the CDR3 is TGTGCCAGTAGTATAGATGGCCCCCGGGGAGGCCTCTATGGCTACACCTTC. Translating gives CASSIDGPRGGLYGYTF.

The chain links TRBV18 to TRBJ1-3, with D maybe TRBD1 (6 bases). The CDR3 spans 15 residues. Deletions cut 3 bases from V and 4 bases from J, with 13 bases between. CDR1 and CDR2 from the germline V gene are KGHSH and LQKENI. CDR3 sequence: CASSPSLTGGNTIYF. CDR3 DNA sequence: TGTGCCAGCTCACCCAGCCTGACAGGAGGAAACACCATATATTTT.

The V call is TRBV7-3, the J call TRBJ2-2; possible D gene TRBD1, 6 bases. In germline, CDR1 is SGHTA, CDR2 FQGTGA. The V and J ends lost 2 bases and 7 bases respectively, with 14 bases between them. The length of the CDR3 is 15 residues. The CDR3 DNA sequence: TGTGCCAGCAGCTTATCAGGGGACGTTGGCGGGGAGCTGTTTTTT. Protein: CASSLSGDVGGELFF.

The genes are TRBV11-2 and TRBJ2-1; a possible D gene is TRBD2 (5 bases). Germline-derived CDR1 and CDR2 are SGHAT and FQNNGV. V lost 5 bases, J lost 0 bases, and 11 bases lay in between. There are 15 residues in the CDR3. The CDR3 here is CASSPLRGSYNEQFF. The DNA of the CDR3 is TGTGCCAGCAGCCCACTACGGGGCTCCTACAATGAGCAGTTCTTC. The whole variable domain, remainder taken from reference TRBV11-2 and TRBJ2-1, is EAGVAQSPRYKIIEKRQSVAFWCNPISGHATLYWYQQILGQGPKLLIQFQNNGVVDDSQLPKDRFSAERLKGVDSTLKIQPAKLEDSAVYLCASSPLRGSYNEQFFGPGTRLTVL.